These T cell receptor beta chains were read from a single sample in a study of long-term antiretroviral therapy in people with HIV. Here immunoSEQ multiplex PCR was the method, and the copy in TCRdb shows in-frame clones only, minus some. The top ten hold around 4.1% of the sample, which has about 28,000 clones, roughly 90% seen once. This material consisted of unsorted PBMCs, taken 0.5 years after starting antiretroviral therapy. The receptors shown here come from a woman between 18 and 30 years old with HIV. CDR3s include the opening cysteine and the closing phenylalanine or tryptophan. D genes are given only for firm matches. Clone size, where shown, is once, few, many, or a class for clones that have expanded.

clone_size: once; v_call: TRBV9; cdr3_length: 15; d_call: .; j_call: TRBJ1-5; cdr3_aa: CASSVDSGANQPQHF; cdr3_nt: TGTGCCAGCAGCGTAGACAGCGGGGCCAATCAGCCCCAGCATTTT
clone_size: .; v_call: TRBV7-2; cdr3_length: 15; d_call: .; j_call: TRBJ1-6; cdr3_aa: CASSRLGAQNSPLHF; cdr3_nt: TGTGCCAGCAGCCGCCTAGGGGCCCAAAATTCACCCCTCCACTTT
clone_size: .; v_call: TRBV7-2; cdr3_length: 17; d_call: .; j_call: TRBJ2-7; cdr3_aa: CASSLVSPPPPGYEQYF; cdr3_nt: TGTGCCAGCAGCTTAGTCAGTCCCCCGCCCCCGGGCTACGAGCAGTACTTC
clone_size: .; v_call: TRBV7-9; cdr3_length: 13; d_call: .; j_call: TRBJ2-2; cdr3_aa: CATSEGGAGELFF; cdr3_nt: TGTGCCACCTCTGAGGGAGGAGCCGGGGAGCTGTTTTTT
clone_size: .; v_call: TRBV5-6; cdr3_length: 15; d_call: .; j_call: TRBJ2-7; cdr3_aa: CASSTPTGDFYEQYF; cdr3_nt: TGTGCCAGCAGCACCCCGACGGGGGACTTCTACGAGCAGTACTTC
clone_size: few; v_call: TRBV28; cdr3_length: 10; d_call: .; j_call: TRBJ2-2; cdr3_aa: CATSTGELFF; cdr3_nt: TGTGCCACCTCGACCGGGGAGCTGTTTTTT
clone_size: .; v_call: TRBV4-1; cdr3_length: 13; d_call: TRBD1; j_call: TRBJ1-2; cdr3_aa: CASSQGQVYGYTF; cdr3_nt: TGCGCCAGCAGCCAGGGACAGGTCTATGGCTACACCTTC
clone_size: .; v_call: TRBV29-1; cdr3_length: 12; d_call: TRBD1; j_call: TRBJ1-4; cdr3_aa: CSGGQGVEKLFF; cdr3_nt: TGCAGCGGTGGACAGGGGGTAGAAAAACTGTTTTTT
clone_size: few; v_call: TRBV27; cdr3_length: 11; d_call: .; j_call: TRBJ1-2; cdr3_aa: CASNNGYGYTF; cdr3_nt: TGTGCCAGCAATAATGGGTATGGCTACACCTTC
clone_size: .; v_call: TRBV6-4; cdr3_length: 15; d_call: .; j_call: TRBJ2-2; cdr3_aa: CASSVALGNTGELFF; cdr3_nt: TGTGCCAGCAGTGTGGCGTTAGGGAACACCGGGGAGCTGTTTTTT
clone_size: .; v_call: TRBV9; cdr3_length: 15; d_call: .; j_call: TRBJ2-1; cdr3_aa: CASSPRETNLNEQFF; cdr3_nt: TGTGCCAGCAGCCCCCGGGAGACTAATTTGAATGAGCAGTTCTTC
clone_size: .; v_call: TRBV5-1; cdr3_length: 15; d_call: .; j_call: TRBJ1-4; cdr3_aa: CASSWAGGSDEKLFF; cdr3_nt: TGCGCCAGCAGCTGGGCTGGGGGGTCTGATGAAAAACTGTTTTTT
clone_size: .; v_call: TRBV19; cdr3_length: 11; d_call: .; j_call: TRBJ1-4; cdr3_aa: CASSPNEKLFF; cdr3_nt: TGTGCCAGTAGCCCCAATGAAAAACTGTTTTTT
clone_size: .; v_call: TRBV5-1; cdr3_length: 14; d_call: .; j_call: TRBJ1-1; cdr3_aa: CASSLEVRGTEAFF; cdr3_nt: TGCGCCAGCAGCTTGGAAGTTAGGGGGACTGAAGCTTTCTTT
clone_size: .; v_call: TRBV10-3; cdr3_length: 14; d_call: .; j_call: TRBJ1-2; cdr3_aa: CAIGHNREVVGYTF; cdr3_nt: TGTGCCATCGGACACAACAGGGAGGTTGTTGGCTACACCTTC
clone_size: once; v_call: TRBV4-1; cdr3_length: 16; d_call: .; j_call: TRBJ2-4; cdr3_aa: CASSQDIGVGKNIQYF; cdr3_nt: TGCGCCAGCAGCCAAGATATTGGGGTAGGCAAAAACATTCAGTACTTC
clone_size: .; v_call: TRBV7-2; cdr3_length: 13; d_call: .; j_call: TRBJ2-7; cdr3_aa: CASSLRGTGEQYF; cdr3_nt: TGTGCCAGCAGCTTAAGGGGGACCGGGGAGCAGTACTTC
clone_size: .; v_call: TRBV7-9; cdr3_length: 16; d_call: .; j_call: TRBJ2-7; cdr3_aa: CASSFSLGQGNYEQYF; cdr3_nt: TGTGCCAGCAGCTTTTCGTTGGGGCAGGGGAACTACGAGCAGTACTTC
clone_size: once; v_call: TRBV11-3; cdr3_length: 13; d_call: TRBD2; j_call: TRBJ2-1; cdr3_aa: CASSRTSFHEQFF; cdr3_nt: TGTGCCAGCAGCCGGACTAGTTTCCATGAGCAGTTCTTC
clone_size: .; v_call: TRBV7-3; cdr3_length: 15; d_call: TRBD1; j_call: TRBJ2-3; cdr3_aa: CASSPRQGNTDTQYF; cdr3_nt: TGTGCCAGCAGCCCACGACAGGGGAACACAGATACGCAGTATTTT
clone_size: .; v_call: TRBV6-5; cdr3_length: 13; d_call: .; j_call: TRBJ1-5; cdr3_aa: CASSYSGDQPQHF; cdr3_nt: TGTGCCAGCAGTTACTCGGGCGATCAGCCCCAGCATTTT
clone_size: few; v_call: TRBV28; cdr3_length: 14; d_call: TRBD1; j_call: TRBJ1-2; cdr3_aa: CASSRQGLNYGYTF; cdr3_nt: TGTGCCAGCAGTCGACAGGGGCTTAACTATGGCTACACCTTC
clone_size: once; v_call: TRBV10-3; cdr3_length: 14; d_call: TRBD1; j_call: TRBJ2-7; cdr3_aa: CAISGTGDSYEQYF; cdr3_nt: TGTGCCATCAGTGGGACAGGGGACTCCTACGAGCAGTACTTC
clone_size: .; v_call: TRBV4-3; cdr3_length: 14; d_call: TRBD1; j_call: TRBJ1-3; cdr3_aa: CASSTDRGGNTIYF; cdr3_nt: TGCGCCAGCAGCACGGACAGGGGTGGAAACACCATATATTTT
clone_size: .; v_call: TRBV27; cdr3_length: 16; d_call: TRBD2; j_call: TRBJ2-1; cdr3_aa: CASSSSAGETYNEQFF; cdr3_nt: TGTGCCAGCAGTTCCTCAGCGGGAGAAACCTACAATGAGCAGTTCTTC
clone_size: .; v_call: TRBV7-2; cdr3_length: 15; d_call: .; j_call: TRBJ2-7; cdr3_aa: CASSTSRDTYYEQYF; cdr3_nt: TGTGCCAGCAGCACGTCCCGGGACACCTACTACGAGCAGTACTTC
clone_size: .; v_call: TRBV28; cdr3_length: 14; d_call: .; j_call: TRBJ2-1; cdr3_aa: CASSYRGPYNEQFF; cdr3_nt: TGTGCCAGCAGTTACCGGGGCCCCTACAATGAGCAGTTCTTC
clone_size: medium-sized; v_call: TRBV27; cdr3_length: 13; d_call: TRBD2; j_call: TRBJ2-7; cdr3_aa: CASSSGTSFEQYF; cdr3_nt: TGTGCCAGCAGTTCCGGGACTAGCTTCGAGCAGTACTTC
clone_size: once; v_call: TRBV7-9; cdr3_length: 14; d_call: .; j_call: TRBJ2-3; cdr3_aa: CASSLGGLTDTQYF; cdr3_nt: TGTGCCAGCAGCTTGGGGGGTCTCACAGATACGCAGTATTTT